This T cell receptor (beta chain) was profiled in a study of blood T cell repertoires in COVID-19. Per the authors' pipeline: Amplification with reference gene primers provided the estimates of nucleated cell counts. Using immunoSEQ multiplex PCR, the repertoire was profiled, and TCRdb retains in-frame clones only, with some absent. That table is the source of V, J and clone size, and D and trimming were worked out from the DNA. The sample has some 230,000 clones; around four fifths are singletons. V dropped 1 base and J dropped 0 bases, with 7 bases sitting between them. Germline-derived CDR1 and CDR2 are SGHTA and FQGTGA. This CDR3 contains 15 residues.

The chain recombines TRBV7-3 with TRBJ2-1, with a tentative D call TRBD2 (5 bases). The sample consisted of PBMCs or T cells enriched from blood (not recorded which). The clonotype was recovered from a man in his forties or fifties who had recovered from COVID-19. CDR3 sequence reads: CASSLMGSSYNEQFF. CDR3 coding DNA: TGTGCCAGCAGCTTAATGGGGAGCTCCTACAATGAGCAGTTCTTC.